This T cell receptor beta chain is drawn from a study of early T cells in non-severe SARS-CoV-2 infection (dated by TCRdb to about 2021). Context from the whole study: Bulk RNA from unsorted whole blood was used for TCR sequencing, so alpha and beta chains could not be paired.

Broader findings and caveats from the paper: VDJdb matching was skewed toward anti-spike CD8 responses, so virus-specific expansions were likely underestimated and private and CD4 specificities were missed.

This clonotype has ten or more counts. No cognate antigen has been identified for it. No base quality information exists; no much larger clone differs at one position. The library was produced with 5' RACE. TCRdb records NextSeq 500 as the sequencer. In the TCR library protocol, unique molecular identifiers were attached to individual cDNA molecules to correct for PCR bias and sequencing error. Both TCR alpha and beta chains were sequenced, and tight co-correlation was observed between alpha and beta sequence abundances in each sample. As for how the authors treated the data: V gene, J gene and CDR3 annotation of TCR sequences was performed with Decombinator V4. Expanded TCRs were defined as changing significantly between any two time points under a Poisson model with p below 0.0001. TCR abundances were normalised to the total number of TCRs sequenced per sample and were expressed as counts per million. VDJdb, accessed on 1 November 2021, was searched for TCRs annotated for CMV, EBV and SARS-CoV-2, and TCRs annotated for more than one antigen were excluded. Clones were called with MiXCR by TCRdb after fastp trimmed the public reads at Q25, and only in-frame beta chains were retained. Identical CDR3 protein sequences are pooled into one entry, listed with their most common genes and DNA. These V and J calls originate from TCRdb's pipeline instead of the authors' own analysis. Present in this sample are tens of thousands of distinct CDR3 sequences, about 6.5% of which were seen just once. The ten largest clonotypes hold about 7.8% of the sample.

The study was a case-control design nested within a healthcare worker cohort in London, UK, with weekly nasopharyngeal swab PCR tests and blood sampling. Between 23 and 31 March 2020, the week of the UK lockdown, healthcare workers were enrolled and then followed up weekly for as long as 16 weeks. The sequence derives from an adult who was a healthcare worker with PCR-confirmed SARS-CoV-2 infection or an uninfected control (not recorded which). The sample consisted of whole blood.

The CDR3 region reads CASSILAGGPTDTQYF. DNA sequence: TGTGCCAGCAGTATACTAGCGGGAGGCCCCACAGATACGCAGTATTTT. Recombination joined TRBV27 with TRBJ2-3; 12 central nucleotides agree with TRBD2. Compared with germline, V lacks 5 bases and J lacks 2 bases; bases without a gene match: 5. Via the germline V gene (reference sequence), CDR1 is MNHEY and CDR2 SMNVEV. From cysteine to phenylalanine, the CDR3 is 16 amino acids long. Only the CDR3 DNA stays, 48 bases, in frame from base 1.